The clone carrying this TCR beta chain occurred many times. Each cDNA held unique molecular identifiers, and template switching gave it a universal primer site. One entry per CDR3 protein results from TCRdb running MiXCR on the 5' RACE reads. Among 500,000 to 700,000 distinct CDR3 sequences, about 7.6% were seen once, and the ten largest hold 1.6%. Germline CDR1 reads SEHNR; CDR2 reads FQNEAQ (reference sequence). This CDR3 spans 15 amino acids. V was pared by 3 bases and J by 1 base, with 4 bases of the junction left unmatched. This sample stems from a study of identical twins. The sample was also reused in another study, on yellow fever vaccine responses in identical twins.

Input material: PBMCs. The source of this sequence is a woman aged 18-35 years in good health. The rearrangement joins TRBV7-9 to TRBJ1-1; TRBD1 aligns across 8 bases. The CDR3 protein is CASSLWDRRNTEAFF. The CDR3 DNA reads TGTGCCAGCAGCTTGTGGGACAGGCGGAACACTGAAGCTTTCTTT.